Below are 9 T cell receptor beta chains sequenced from a single sample in a study of cytotoxic CD8 clonotypes in ibrutinib-treated CLL (dated by TCRdb to the early 2020s). The protocol used for the library was the immunoSEQ multiplex PCR assay. In TCRdb, the immuneACCESS table is reduced to in-frame sequences with V and J assigned. These tables do not hold every clone; where another copy was compared, an unresolved V gene accounts for under half, and the others remain unexplained. Counted in this sample were 60,000 or so clones; roughly 59% of them appeared once. In total, the top ten clones hold roughly 14% of the sample. The time point label for this specimen denotes: approximately twelve months on ibrutinib. The material was PBMCs, obtained after 12 months of ibrutinib treatment. The origin of the receptors is a human donor with chronic lymphocytic leukemia.

The chain carries TRBV9 and TRBJ1-3; maybe TRBD1 (5 bases). The CDR3 totals 15 residues. V was shortened by 3 bases and J by 3 bases, with 13 bases between the two germline ends. CDR1 SGDLS and CDR2 YYNGEE come from the germline V gene. The CDR3 DNA is TGTGCCAGCAGCGCCGATACAGGTATTGGAAACACCATATATTTT. It codes for CASSADTGIGNTIYF.

The chain joins TRBV25-1 to TRBJ2-2; possibly TRBD2 for D (6 bases). CDR1 is MGHDK, CDR2 SYGVNS, per germline. CDR3 length equals 14 residues. V lost 7 bases, J lost 0 bases, and 9 bases lay in between. For the CDR3, the DNA is TGTGCCAGCACCGGGGGAACGAACACCGGGGAGCTGTTTTTT. It translates to CASTGGTNTGELFF.

This sequence joins TRBV25-1 and TRBJ2-5, with TRBD1 as a possible D gene (6 bases). CDR1 and CDR2 from the germline V gene are MGHDK and SYGVNS. Trimming cost V 7 bases and J 5 bases, with 17 bases left between them. This CDR3 contains 14 residues. The CDR3: CASTPGQIMETQYF. The DNA for the CDR3 is TGTGCCAGCACCCCTGGACAGATTATGGAGACCCAGTACTTC. Together with reference TRBV25-1 and TRBJ2-5, the CDR3 gives the full variable domain: EADIYQTPRYLVIGTGKKITLECSQTMGHDKMYWYQQDPGMELHLIHYSYGVNSTEKGDLSSESTVSRIRTEHFPLTLESARPSHTSQYLCASTPGQIMETQYFGPGTRLLVL.

V usage is TRBV28 and J usage is TRBJ2-5; weak D call: TRBD1 (6 bases). V was trimmed by 5 bases and J by 1 base, leaving 11 bases between them. The CDR3 consists of 14 residues. CDR1 is MDHEN, CDR2 SYDVKM, per germline. The CDR3 DNA is TGTGCCAGCAGTCGCTGGACAGCCCAAGAGACCCAGTACTTC. Translated: CASSRWTAQETQYF.

This clone was observed at least ten times. DNA for the CDR3: TGTGCCAGCAGCTTAGCGGGAGGTTTCAACGAGCAGTACTTC. This encodes CASSLAGGFNEQYF. The chain has TRBV5-6 and TRBJ2-7; 9 nucleotides align to TRBD2. Trimming took 2 bases from V and 5 from J; bases not matched to a gene: 5. Per germline, CDR1 SGHDT and CDR2 YYEEEE. This CDR3 contains 14 residues.

This clone was seen only a few times. This sequence joins TRBV20-1 and TRBJ1-1, with D uncertain. The CDR3 has 11 residues. CDR1 is DFQATT, CDR2 SNEGSKA, per germline (reference sequence). V dropped 2 bases and J dropped 8 bases, with 9 bases sitting between them. CDR3 sequence: CSARSLQEAFF. CDR3 DNA sequence: TGCAGTGCTAGAAGCCTACAGGAAGCTTTCTTT.

V is TRBV5-1 and J is TRBJ2-1; no firm D call. Trimming shortened V by 0 bases and J by 0 bases, and 7 bases separated the two germline ends. CDR3 length: 15 amino acids. Germline lookup yields CDR1 SGHRS and CDR2 YFSETQ. The CDR3 region is CASSLVMGSYNEQFF. In DNA, the CDR3 is TGCGCCAGCAGCTTGGTTATGGGCTCCTACAATGAGCAGTTCTTC.

The V gene is TRBV5-1, the J gene TRBJ2-1, with D perhaps TRBD2 (6 bases). V was trimmed by 7 bases and J by 5 bases, leaving 19 bases between them. CDR3 size: 15 residues. CDR1 is SGHRS and CDR2 is YFSETQ in the germline V gene. The CDR3: CASYLPGLENNEQFF. The CDR3 coding sequence is TGCGCCAGCTATCTTCCGGGACTCGAGAACAATGAGCAGTTCTTC.

The V call is TRBV7-6, the J call TRBJ2-3; D unresolved. The V end was cut by 2 bases, the J end by 3 bases, with 12 bases between. Germline V gene lookup returns CDR1 SGHVS and CDR2 FNYEAQ. The CDR3 extends over 15 amino acids. The CDR3: CASSLPQHGTDTQYF. CDR3 DNA sequence: TGTGCCAGCAGCTTACCCCAGCACGGGACAGATACGCAGTATTTT.